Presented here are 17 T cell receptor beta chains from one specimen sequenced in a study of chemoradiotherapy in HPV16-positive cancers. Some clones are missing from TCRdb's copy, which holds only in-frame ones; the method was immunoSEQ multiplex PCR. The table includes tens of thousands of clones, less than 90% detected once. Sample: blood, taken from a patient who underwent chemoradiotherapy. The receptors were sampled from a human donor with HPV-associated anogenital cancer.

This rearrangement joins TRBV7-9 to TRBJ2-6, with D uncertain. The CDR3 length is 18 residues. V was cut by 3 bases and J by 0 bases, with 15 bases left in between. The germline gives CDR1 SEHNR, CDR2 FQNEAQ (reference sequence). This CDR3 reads CASSLPLRYSSGANVLTF. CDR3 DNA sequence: TGTGCCAGCAGCTTGCCCTTACGATACAGCTCTGGGGCCAACGTCCTGACTTTC.

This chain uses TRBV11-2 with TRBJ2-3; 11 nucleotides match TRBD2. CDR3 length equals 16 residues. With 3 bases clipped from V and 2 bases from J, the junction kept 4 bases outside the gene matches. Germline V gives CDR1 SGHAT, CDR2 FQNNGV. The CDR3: CASSFPGLADTDTQYF. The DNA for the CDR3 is TGTGCCAGCAGCTTTCCGGGACTAGCGGACACAGATACGCAGTATTTT.

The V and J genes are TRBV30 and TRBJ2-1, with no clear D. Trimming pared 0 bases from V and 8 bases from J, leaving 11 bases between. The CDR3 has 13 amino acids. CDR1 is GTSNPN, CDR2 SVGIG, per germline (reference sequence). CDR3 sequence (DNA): TGTGCCTGGAGTGTACTGCTGGAGTATGAGCAGTTCTTC. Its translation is CAWSVLLEYEQFF. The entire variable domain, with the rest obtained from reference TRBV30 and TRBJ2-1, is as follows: SQTIHQWPATLVQPVGSPLSLECTVEGTSNPNLYWYRQAAGRGLQLLFYSVGIGQISSEVPQNLSASRPQDRQFILSSKKLLLSDSGFYLCAWSVLLEYEQFFGPGTRLTVL.

The CDR3 protein is CASSIRRGNTIYF. The DNA for the CDR3 is TGTGCCAGTAGTATAAGAAGAGGAAACACCATATATTTT. The rearrangement joins TRBV19 to TRBJ1-3; D unclear. The germline CDR1 and CDR2 sequences are LNHDA and SQIVND (reference sequence). V dropped 2 bases and J dropped 4 bases, with 6 bases sitting between them. This CDR3 spans 13 amino acids.

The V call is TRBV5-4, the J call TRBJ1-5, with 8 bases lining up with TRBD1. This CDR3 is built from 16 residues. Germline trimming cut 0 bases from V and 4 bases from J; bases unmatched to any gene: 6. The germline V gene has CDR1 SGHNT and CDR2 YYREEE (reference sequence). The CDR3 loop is CASSLDGQGMNQPQHF. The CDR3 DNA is TGTGCCAGCAGCTTGGACGGACAGGGTATGAATCAGCCCCAGCATTTT.

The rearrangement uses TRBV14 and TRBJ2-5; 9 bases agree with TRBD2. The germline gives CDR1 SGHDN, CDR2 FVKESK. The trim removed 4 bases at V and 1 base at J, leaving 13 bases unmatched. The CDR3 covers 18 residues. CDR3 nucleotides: TGTGCCAGCAGCCCATACTCGGGACTAGCCAGCTCCCAAGAGACCCAGTACTTC. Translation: CASSPYSGLASSQETQYF.

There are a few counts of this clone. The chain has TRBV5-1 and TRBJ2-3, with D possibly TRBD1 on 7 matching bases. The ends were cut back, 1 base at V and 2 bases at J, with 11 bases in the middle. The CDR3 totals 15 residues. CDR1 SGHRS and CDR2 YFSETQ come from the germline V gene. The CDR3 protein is CASSLQGGNTDTQYF. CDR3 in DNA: TGCGCCAGCAGCTTGCAGGGGGGCAACACAGATACGCAGTATTTT.

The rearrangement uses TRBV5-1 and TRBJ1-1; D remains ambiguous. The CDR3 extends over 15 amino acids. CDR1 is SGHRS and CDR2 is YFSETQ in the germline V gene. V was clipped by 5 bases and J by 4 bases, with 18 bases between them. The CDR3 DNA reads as TGCGCCAGCAGATTGTCGGCAGGAGAAGGCACTGAAGCTTTCTTT. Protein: CASRLSAGEGTEAFF.

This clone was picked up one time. The CDR3 nucleotides are TGTGCCAGCAGCTTGGGCCTCGACAGGGGGACTCTCGGGCATGAGCAGTTCTTC. It is translated as CASSLGLDRGTLGHEQFF. The chain employs TRBV11-3 and TRBJ2-1; TRBD1 aligns across 9 bases. The CDR3 runs 18 residues. The J segment lost 8 bases and the V segment lost 3 bases, leaving 17 bases of the junction unmatched. In germline, CDR1 is SGHNT, CDR2 YENEEA.

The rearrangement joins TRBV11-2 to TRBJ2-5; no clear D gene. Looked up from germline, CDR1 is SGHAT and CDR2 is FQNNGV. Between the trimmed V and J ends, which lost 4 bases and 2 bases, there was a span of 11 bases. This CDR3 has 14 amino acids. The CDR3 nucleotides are TGTGCCAGCAGCTCAGCCTACGATCAAGAGACCCAGTACTTC. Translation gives CASSSAYDQETQYF.

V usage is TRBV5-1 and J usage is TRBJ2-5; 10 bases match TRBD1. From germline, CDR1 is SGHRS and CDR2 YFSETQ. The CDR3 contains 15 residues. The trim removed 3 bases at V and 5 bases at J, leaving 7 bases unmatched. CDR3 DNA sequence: TGCGCCAGCAGCTCAGGACAGGGGGAAGGGGAGACCCAGTACTTC. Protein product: CASSSGQGEGETQYF.

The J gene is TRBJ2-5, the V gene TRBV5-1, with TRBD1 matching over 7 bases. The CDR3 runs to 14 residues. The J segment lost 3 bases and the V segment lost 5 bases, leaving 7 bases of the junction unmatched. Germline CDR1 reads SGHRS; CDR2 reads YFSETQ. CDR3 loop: CASSSGTEKETQYF. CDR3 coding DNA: TGCGCCAGCAGTTCAGGGACAGAAAAAGAGACCCAGTACTTC.

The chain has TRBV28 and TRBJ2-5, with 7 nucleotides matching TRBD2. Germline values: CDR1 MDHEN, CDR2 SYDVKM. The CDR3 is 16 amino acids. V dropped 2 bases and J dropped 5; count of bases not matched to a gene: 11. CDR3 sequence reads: CASSLGLIREGETQYF. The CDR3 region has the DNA TGTGCCAGCAGTTTAGGTCTGATAAGGGAGGGGGAGACCCAGTACTTC.

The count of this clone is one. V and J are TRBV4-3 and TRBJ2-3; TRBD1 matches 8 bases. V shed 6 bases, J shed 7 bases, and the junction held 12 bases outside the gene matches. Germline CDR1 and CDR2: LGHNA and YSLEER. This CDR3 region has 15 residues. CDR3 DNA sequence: TGCGCCAGCAGTCCATCGACAGGGGCAGGGAATACGCAGTATTTT. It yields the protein CASSPSTGAGNTQYF.

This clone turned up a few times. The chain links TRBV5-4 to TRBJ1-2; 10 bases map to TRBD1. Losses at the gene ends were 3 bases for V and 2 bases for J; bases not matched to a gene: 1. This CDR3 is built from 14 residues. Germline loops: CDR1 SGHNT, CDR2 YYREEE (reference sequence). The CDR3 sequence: CASSSGQGNYGYTF. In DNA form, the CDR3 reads TGTGCCAGCAGCTCGGGACAGGGGAACTATGGCTACACCTTC.

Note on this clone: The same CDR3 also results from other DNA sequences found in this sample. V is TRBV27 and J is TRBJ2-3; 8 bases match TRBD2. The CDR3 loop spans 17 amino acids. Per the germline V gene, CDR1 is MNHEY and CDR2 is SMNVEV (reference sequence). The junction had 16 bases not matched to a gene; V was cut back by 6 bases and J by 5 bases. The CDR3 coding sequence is TGTGCCAGCAGATCGGGGGGGGGCGGCAGGGATCAAGATACGCAGTATTTT. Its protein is CASRSGGGGRDQDTQYF.

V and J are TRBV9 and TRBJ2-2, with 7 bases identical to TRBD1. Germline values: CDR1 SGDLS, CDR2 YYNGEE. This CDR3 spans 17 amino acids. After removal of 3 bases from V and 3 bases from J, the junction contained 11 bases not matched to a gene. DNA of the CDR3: TGTGCCAGCAGCGCTCGGGAAAGACAGGGAGACACCGGGGAGCTGTTTTTT. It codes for CASSARERQGDTGELFF.